The 16 T cell receptor beta chains listed next were all sequenced from one sample in a study of cytomegalovirus exposure and HLA in healthy donors (dated by TCRdb to the late 2010s). Library preparation employed the immunoSEQ multiplex PCR assay. The multiplex PCR relied on a mix of 60 forward primers for TCR Vbeta segments and 13 reverse primers for TCR Jbeta segments. TCRdb mirrors the immuneACCESS table, restricted to in-frame sequences. Some clones are absent from its copies; in checked studies, under half trace to an unresolved V gene, and the reason for the others is unknown. The sample table shows 200,000 to 250,000 clones, and 70% are seen once. The leading ten clones occupy approximately 2.5% of the sample. The sequenced material came from PBMCs. These TCRs come from a man aged 40-49 years in good health and CMV-seropositive.

The chain combines TRBV7-3 with TRBJ2-3; TRBD2 is a possible D gene (6 bases). The CDR3 runs 15 residues. Germline V lookup: CDR1 SGHTA, CDR2 FQGTGA. V gave up 5 bases and J gave up 4 bases, with 16 bases separating them. This CDR3 reads CASSPRGYGPDTQYF. The CDR3 nucleotides are TGTGCCAGCAGCCCCCGGGGGTATGGCCCAGATACGCAGTATTTT.

The chain combines TRBV5-1 with TRBJ1-1, with 10 nucleotides matching TRBD1. V shed 5 bases and J 3 bases; nucleotides not matched to a gene: 10. CDR1 and CDR2 (germline): SGHRS, YFSETQ. The CDR3 is made up of 16 amino acids. CDR3 loop: CASSTDRGLGDTEAFF. CDR3 DNA sequence: TGCGCCAGCAGTACAGACAGGGGGCTAGGAGACACTGAAGCTTTCTTT.

The gene calls are TRBV6-1 and TRBJ2-7, with D perhaps matching TRBD2 (5 bases). Trimming cost V 5 bases and J 4 bases, with 15 bases left between them. The CDR3 extends over 14 amino acids. Germline V gene lookup returns CDR1 MNHNS and CDR2 SASEGT. The CDR3 loop is CASSTREGPYEQYF. The CDR3 region has the DNA TGTGCCAGCAGTACGAGAGAGGGTCCATACGAGCAGTACTTC.

This clone was detected only once. The chain links TRBV25-1 to TRBJ2-5, with D unresolved. The J call may not be correct, given that the DNA end is closer to TRBJ2-7. This CDR3 contains 14 residues. Germline V gives CDR1 MGHDK, CDR2 SYGVNS. The CDR3 DNA is TGTGCCAGCAGTGAATCTGGTAAATCCTACGAGCAGTACTTC. Translating it yields CASSESGKSYEQYF.

This rearrangement joins TRBV7-8 to TRBJ2-1; TRBD2 agrees at 7 bases. The germline V gene encodes CDR1 SGHVS and CDR2 FQNEAQ. J lost 5 bases, V lost 3 bases, and 7 bases had no gene match. This CDR3 spans 15 amino acids. This CDR3 reads CASSFTLAPHNEQFF. CDR3 nucleotide sequence: TGTGCCAGCAGCTTCACACTAGCGCCCCACAATGAGCAGTTCTTC.

This clone was counted a few times. The chain is built from TRBV10-3 and TRBJ2-7, with D perhaps matching TRBD1 (6 bases). V dropped 2 bases and J dropped 5 bases, with 16 bases sitting between them. The CDR3 sequence is 15 residues long. CDR1 is ENHRY, CDR2 SYGVKD, per germline. The CDR3 loop is CAISEGKAGDHEQYF. CDR3 in DNA: TGTGCCATCAGTGAGGGGAAGGCAGGGGACCACGAGCAGTACTTC.

The rearrangement uses TRBV2 and TRBJ1-2; tentatively, D is TRBD1 (5 bases). Germline CDR1 SNHLY, CDR2 FYNNEI. The CDR3 totals 13 residues. Trimming left V 7 bases short and J 1 base short, with 10 bases between. The CDR3 protein is CASTPDSNYGYTF. The CDR3 coding sequence is TGTGCCAGCACCCCCGACAGTAACTATGGCTACACCTTC.

This clone occurred a few times. This rearrangement joins TRBV7-3 to TRBJ2-5, with a weak D call TRBD1 (5 bases). Germline CDR1 is SGHTA and CDR2 is FQGTGA. Trimming removed 2 bases at V and 2 bases at J, with 12 bases between. The CDR3 length is 15 residues. CDR3 in amino acids: CASSLGMGPQETQYF. CDR3 nucleotides: TGTGCCAGCAGCTTAGGCATGGGGCCACAAGAGACCCAGTACTTC.

The genes are TRBV6-1 and TRBJ2-1, with 7 bases aligning to TRBD2. Germline CDR1 reads MNHNS; CDR2 reads SASEGT. With 4 bases clipped from V and 4 bases from J, the junction kept 7 bases outside the gene matches. This CDR3 region has 15 residues. As DNA, the CDR3 is TGTGCCAGCAGTGGAGTGGGGGGGGGTTACAATGAGCAGTTCTTC. It is translated as CASSGVGGGYNEQFF.

This clone has just a few counts. This rearrangement joins TRBV7-3 to TRBJ2-5; D possibly corresponds to TRBD2 (6 bases). Trimming stripped 1 base from V and 4 bases from J, with 13 bases between. This CDR3 is 15 amino acids long. CDR1 and CDR2 (germline): SGHTA, FQGTGA. The CDR3 nucleotides read TGTGCCAGCAGCTTAAGGGCGGGAATAGGAGAGACCCAGTACTTC. Translating gives CASSLRAGIGETQYF.

A single count supports this clone. The chain employs TRBV7-9 and TRBJ1-5; D is uncertain. Germline CDR1 is SEHNR and CDR2 is FQNEAQ (reference sequence). The CDR3 totals 16 residues. Deletions cut 1 base from V and 5 bases from J, with 15 bases between. The CDR3 bases are TGTGCCAGCAGCTTAGGGCGGGAGGCGGGCGATCAGCCCCAGCATTTT. It is translated as CASSLGREAGDQPQHF.

The chain's CDR3 is CASRTRDTEGWYF. CDR3 nucleotides: TGTGCCAGCAGGACCCGGGACACCGAAGGATGGTACTTC. V is TRBV6-5 and J is TRBJ2-7, with D perhaps matching TRBD1 (6 bases). CDR1 and CDR2 from the germline V gene are MNHEY and SVGAGI. The CDR3 has 13 amino acids. Trimming shortened V by 6 bases and J by 12 bases, and 21 bases separated the two germline ends.

The J gene is TRBJ1-2, the V gene TRBV5-5; the D gene is possibly TRBD1 (5 bases). The ends were cut back, 1 base at V and 7 bases at J, with 17 bases in the middle. This CDR3 spans 15 amino acids. Germline CDR1 is SGHKS and CDR2 is YYEKEE (reference sequence). The CDR3 sequence is CASSLSPGPEGGYTF. CDR3 DNA sequence: TGTGCCAGCAGCTTGAGCCCGGGGCCGGAGGGTGGCTACACCTTC.

This clone was seen a handful of times. This chain connects TRBV21-1 to TRBJ1-2. TRBV21-1 is tagged as a pseudogene. CDR3 size: 16 residues. The CDR3 sequence is CASSKVTGGANYGYTF. The CDR3 DNA sequence: TGTGCCAGCAGCAAAGTTACGGGGGGGGCTAACTATGGCTACACCTTC.

V is TRBV19 and J is TRBJ2-7; 8 nucleotides agree with TRBD1. Germline values: CDR1 LNHDA, CDR2 SQIVND (reference sequence). This CDR3 is 15 amino acids long. Unmatched junction bases numbered 15, after V lost 8 bases and J lost 6 bases. The CDR3 nucleotides read TGTGCCAGTTCAACTCGGACAGGGATAGTGGGCGAGCAGTACTTC. Its translation is CASSTRTGIVGEQYF.

The rearrangement links TRBV10-3 to TRBJ2-2, with 9 bases that match TRBD2. CDR1 and CDR2 (germline): ENHRY, SYGVKD. Losses at the gene ends were 11 bases for V and 3 bases for J; bases not matched to a gene: 4. This CDR3 has 13 residues. CDR3 amino acids: CAARLADTGELFF. The CDR3 bases are TGTGCCGCCCGACTAGCGGACACCGGGGAGCTGTTTTTT.